This entry lists 6 T cell receptor beta chains sequenced from one sample in a study of shared clonotypes between healthy human individuals. Naive CD8 cells lacked CD45RO, underwent positive selection for CCR7 and left out terminally differentiated effector memory CD45RA+ cells. Sequenced by immunoSEQ multiplex PCR; TCRdb stores in-frame clones only, minus some. The sample has around 1.9 million clones, approximately 92% seen once. The sample taken for sequencing was naive CD8+ T cells from PBMCs. Receptor source: a man between 18 and 29 years old in good health. Some clones in this sample may be carry-over from other donors' samples.

The chain uses TRBV28 and TRBJ1-2; possibly TRBD1 for D (5 bases). Per the germline V gene, CDR1 is MDHEN and CDR2 is SYDVKM. V lost 9 bases, J lost 1 base, and 27 bases lay in between. The length of the CDR3 is 18 residues. CDR3 in amino acids: CASSQQTGWGLVNYGYTF. The CDR3 DNA reads as TGTGCCAGTTCACAGCAAACCGGTTGGGGACTGGTTAACTATGGCTACACCTTC.

The gene calls are TRBV19 and TRBJ2-4; no firm D call. CDR1 and CDR2 (germline): LNHDA, SQIVND (reference sequence). The CDR3 spans 13 residues. V gave up 5 bases and J gave up 7 bases, with 12 bases separating them. The CDR3 loop reads CASSFRGWNIQYF. DNA for the CDR3: TGTGCCAGTAGTTTCCGAGGATGGAACATTCAGTACTTC.

The chain joins TRBV19 to TRBJ2-1; D is perhaps TRBD1 or TRBD2 (6 bases each). The CDR3 extends over 16 amino acids. CDR1 LNHDA and CDR2 SQIVND come from the germline V gene (reference sequence). V lost 6 bases and J lost 0, with 15 bases in between. In DNA, the CDR3 is TGTGCCAGTAGCGGGGGACACTTCAGCTCCTACAATGAGCAGTTCTTC. Its protein is CASSGGHFSSYNEQFF. Full variable domain (rest looked up from reference TRBV19 and TRBJ2-1): DGGITQSPKYLFRKEGQNVTLSCEQNLNHDAMYWYRQDPGQGLRLIYYSQIVNDFQKGDIAEGYSVSREKKESFPLTVTSAQKNPTAFYLCASSGGHFSSYNEQFFGPGTRLTVL.

V gene TRBV7-6 combines with J gene TRBJ1-1, with a tentative D call TRBD1 (5 bases). The germline V and J ends were trimmed by 5 bases and 1 base, with 20 bases remaining between them. The CDR3 is made up of 17 amino acids. CDR1 SGHVS and CDR2 FNYEAQ come from the germline V gene. In nucleotides, the CDR3 is TGTGCCAGCAGCCTCGGGGGGGGGTGGACCCCGAACACTGAAGCTTTCTTT. As protein: CASSLGGGWTPNTEAFF.

The sample holds one count of this clone. The V call is TRBV19, the J call TRBJ2-6; D remains ambiguous. The V end was cut by 8 bases, the J end by 0 bases, with 2 bases between. The germline CDR1 and CDR2 sequences are LNHDA and SQIVND (reference sequence). There are 12 residues in the CDR3. CDR3 amino acids: CASGSGANVLTF. The DNA of the CDR3 is TGTGCCAGTGGCTCTGGGGCCAACGTCCTGACTTTC.

The chain couples TRBV9 to TRBJ1-3, with 8 bases matching TRBD1. J lost 2 bases, V lost 4 bases, and 8 bases had no gene match. CDR3 length: 16 amino acids. Germline CDR1 and CDR2: SGDLS and YYNGEE. The CDR3 nucleotides read TGTGCCAGCAGCCAAACCGACAGGGGACCTGGAAACACCATATATTTT. Translated, it gives CASSQTDRGPGNTIYF.